The 13 T cell receptor beta chains listed next were all sequenced from one sample in a study of blood T cell repertoires in COVID-19. Clones were sequenced by immunoSEQ multiplex PCR, and TCRdb holds only the in-frame ones, with some missing. The repertoire has 50,000 to 70,000 clones, around two thirds of them found once; the top ten carry around half. The sequencing sample was made of PBMCs or T cells enriched from blood (not recorded which). These receptors originate from a woman aged 60-70 years who had been exposed to COVID-19.

This chain joins TRBV9 and TRBJ2-5; 9 bases fit TRBD1. The germline gives CDR1 SGDLS, CDR2 YYNGEE. This CDR3 is built from 14 residues. V lost 4 bases and J lost 5; bases outside the gene matches: 6. The CDR3 nucleotides read TGTGCCAGCAGCCCAGGACAGGGGTTGGAGACCCAGTACTTC. Protein: CASSPGQGLETQYF.

The V call is TRBV19, the J call TRBJ1-2, with 7 bases that match TRBD1. Losses at the gene ends were 6 bases for V and 4 bases for J; bases not matched to a gene: 2. The CDR3 is 12 amino acids. Germline CDR1 and CDR2: LNHDA and SQIVND (reference sequence). The CDR3 DNA reads TGTGCCAGTAGGACAGGGACCTATGGCTACACCTTC. This encodes CASRTGTYGYTF. The whole variable domain, remainder taken from reference TRBV19 and TRBJ1-2, is DGGITQSPKYLFRKEGQNVTLSCEQNLNHDAMYWYRQDPGQGLRLIYYSQIVNDFQKGDIAEGYSVSREKKESFPLTVTSAQKNPTAFYLCASRTGTYGYTFGSGTRLTVV.

This clone was counted between two and nine times. The rearrangement uses TRBV28 and TRBJ1-1, with TRBD1 identical over 8 bases. The germline gives CDR1 MDHEN, CDR2 SYDVKM. The CDR3 runs 15 residues. The ends lost 7 bases at V and 10 bases at J; junction bases unmatched: 17. The CDR3 sequence is CASKGRGTGTLVAFF. CDR3 in DNA: TGTGCCAGCAAGGGTCGCGGGACAGGCACCCTGGTAGCTTTCTTT. Drawing the rest from reference TRBV28 and TRBJ1-1, the complete variable domain is DVKVTQSSRYLVKRTGEKVFLECVQDMDHENMFWYRQDPGLGLRLIYFSYDVKMKEKGDIPEGYSVSREKKERFSLILESASTNQTSMYLCASKGRGTGTLVAFFGQGTRLTVV.

V is TRBV7-6 and J is TRBJ2-2; 9 bases fit TRBD1. V dropped 1 base and J dropped 7; count of bases not matched to a gene: 7. This CDR3 contains 16 residues. The germline V gene has CDR1 SGHVS and CDR2 FNYEAQ. CDR3 bases: TGTGCCAGCAGCTTAGAATTACAGGGGGCGAGCGGGGAGCTGTTTTTT. Protein sequence: CASSLELQGASGELFF.

J is TRBJ1-1 and V is TRBV5-1; 7 bases agree with TRBD1. From germline, CDR1 is SGHRS and CDR2 YFSETQ. V shed 2 bases, J shed 4 bases, and the junction held 11 bases outside the gene matches. The CDR3 extends over 16 amino acids. DNA for the CDR3: TGCGCCAGCAGCTTCGGGACAGACTTACGTGCCACTGAAGCTTTCTTT. It codes for CASSFGTDLRATEAFF.

The J gene is TRBJ2-7, the V gene TRBV14; possibly TRBD2 for D (6 bases). Germline loops: CDR1 SGHDN, CDR2 FVKESK. V was pared by 3 bases and J by 0 bases, with 12 bases between. The CDR3 sequence is 15 residues long. As DNA, the CDR3 is TGTGCCAGCAGCCAGGATCGGGGGAGCTCCTACGAGCAGTACTTC. It codes for CASSQDRGSSYEQYF.

This clone was found once. This chain uses TRBV19 with TRBJ1-5; 9 bases match TRBD1. After removal of 8 bases from V and 4 bases from J, the junction contained 3 bases not matched to a gene. Per the germline V gene, CDR1 is LNHDA and CDR2 is SQIVND (reference sequence). CDR3 size: 13 residues. This CDR3 reads CASDGTGNQPQHF. CDR3 bases: TGTGCCAGTGACGGGACAGGGAATCAGCCCCAGCATTTT.

V is TRBV14 and J is TRBJ2-7; TRBD2 matches 10 bases. Germline assignment: CDR1 SGHDN and CDR2 FVKESK. After removal of 3 bases from V and 7 bases from J, the junction contained 12 bases not matched to a gene. The CDR3 consists of 16 residues. The CDR3 DNA follows: TGTGCCAGCAGCCATCGGAGCGGGAGGGCCTTGAGTGAGCAGTACTTC. Encoded protein: CASSHRSGRALSEQYF.

The CDR3 bases are TGTGCCAGCAGCGTAGATGGGGGGTTGAGCACTGAAGCTTTCTTT. This sequence encodes CASSVDGGLSTEAFF. The chain carries TRBV9 and TRBJ1-1; perhaps TRBD1 as D (5 bases). The CDR3 length is 15 residues. V was cut by 0 bases and J by 4 bases, with 13 bases left in between. From germline, CDR1 is SGDLS and CDR2 YYNGEE.

This clone was seen a single time. This chain connects TRBV4-2 to TRBJ1-2; D gene uncertain. The length of the CDR3 is 13 residues. Germline loops: CDR1 LGHNA, CDR2 YNFKEQ. Trimming stripped 0 bases from V and 4 bases from J, with 6 bases between. CDR3 sequence: CASSQDRGYGYTF. For the CDR3, the DNA is TGTGCCAGCAGCCAAGATCGGGGCTATGGCTACACCTTC.

This sequence joins TRBV7-4 and TRBJ2-1, with TRBD2 matching over 11 bases. Trimming took 4 bases from V and 4 from J; bases not matched to a gene: 15. CDR1 is SGHVT, CDR2 SQSDAQ, per germline. This CDR3 has 19 residues. For the CDR3, the DNA is TGTGCCAGCAGCTATACTAGCGGGGGCCCGATAATCCCTTACAATGAGCAGTTCTTC. Its protein is CASSYTSGGPIIPYNEQFF.

The CDR3 spells CASSLFPSGRFSEQYF. The CDR3 DNA follows: TGTGCCAGCAGTTTATTCCCTAGCGGGAGGTTTAGCGAGCAGTACTTC. V usage is TRBV28 and J usage is TRBJ2-7; 11 nucleotides line up with TRBD2. V shed 1 base, J shed 6 bases, and the junction held 8 bases outside the gene matches. The CDR3 totals 16 residues. Looked up from germline, CDR1 is MDHEN and CDR2 is SYDVKM.

In this sample, this clone turned up once. This chain uses TRBV29-1 with TRBJ1-2; the D is unclear. V lost 2 bases and J lost 14, with 6 bases in between. Germline CDR1 is SQVTM and CDR2 is ANQGSEA. This CDR3 spans 8 amino acids. CDR3 sequence reads: CSVESGTF. CDR3 in DNA: TGCAGCGTTGAATCGGGGACCTTC.